This is a list of T cell receptor beta chains from one sample in a study of cytomegalovirus exposure and HLA in healthy donors. Assay used: immunoSEQ multiplex PCR; TCRdb lists only in-frame clones, some missing. The table has a few hundred thousand clones, about 89% seen once; the top ten hold approximately 0.99%. The sequencing input was PBMCs. These receptor sequences come from a woman aged 18-29 years in good health and CMV-seronegative. Both conserved end residues are part of each CDR3. The order of the fields is V gene, clone size, J gene, D gene, CDR3 length, CDR3 protein, CDR3 DNA. The D gene is left open where the match is weak. Not every row has a clone size; where given, it reads once, few, many or a size class.

v_call: TRBV6-5
clone_size: NA
j_call: TRBJ2-7
d_call: TRBD2
cdr3_length: 16
cdr3_aa: CASSYSGLAGIYEQYF
cdr3_nt: TGTGCCAGCAGTTACTCGGGACTAGCGGGGATCTACGAGCAGTACTTC

v_call: TRBV30
clone_size: NA
j_call: TRBJ2-7
d_call: TRBD2
cdr3_length: 15
cdr3_aa: CAWSPLGLVISEQYF
cdr3_nt: TGTGCCTGGAGTCCACTTGGACTAGTAATTTCCGAGCAGTACTTC

v_call: TRBV4-1
clone_size: many
j_call: TRBJ1-1
d_call: TRBD1
cdr3_length: 15
cdr3_aa: CASSHPGQGGTEAFF
cdr3_nt: TGCGCCAGCAGCCACCCGGGACAGGGTGGCACTGAAGCTTTCTTT

v_call: TRBV6-6
clone_size: NA
j_call: TRBJ2-3
d_call: TRBD2
cdr3_length: 16
cdr3_aa: CASSLVAGRVTHTQYF
cdr3_nt: TGTGCCAGCAGTTTAGTAGCGGGACGGGTGACGCATACGCAGTATTTT

v_call: TRBV5-4
clone_size: NA
j_call: TRBJ1-3
d_call: TRBD1
cdr3_length: 13
cdr3_aa: CASSSGQGNTIYF
cdr3_nt: TGTGCCAGCAGCTCGGGACAGGGAAACACCATATATTTT

v_call: TRBV6-1
clone_size: NA
j_call: TRBJ2-7
d_call: NA
cdr3_length: 13
cdr3_aa: CASSDRSTYEQYF
cdr3_nt: TGTGCCAGCAGTGACAGGTCAACCTACGAGCAGTACTTC

v_call: TRBV18
clone_size: NA
j_call: TRBJ1-2
d_call: TRBD1
cdr3_length: 19
cdr3_aa: CASSGDRGVPGDSPYGYTF
cdr3_nt: TGTGCCAGCTCTGGGGACAGGGGAGTTCCAGGGGATTCCCCTTATGGCTACACCTTC

v_call: TRBV29-1
clone_size: NA
j_call: TRBJ1-3
d_call: TRBD1
cdr3_length: 13
cdr3_aa: CSVLRDSGDTIYF
cdr3_nt: TGCAGCGTTCTTCGGGACAGTGGCGACACCATATATTTT

v_call: TRBV30
clone_size: NA
j_call: TRBJ2-1
d_call: NA
cdr3_length: 15
cdr3_aa: CATPPVTRMMNEQFF
cdr3_nt: TGTGCCACCCCTCCGGTTACTAGGATGATGAATGAGCAGTTCTTC

v_call: TRBV10-3
clone_size: NA
j_call: TRBJ2-5
d_call: NA
cdr3_length: 14
cdr3_aa: CAISFSDSEETQYF
cdr3_nt: TGTGCCATCAGTTTTTCGGACAGTGAAGAGACCCAGTACTTC

v_call: TRBV9
clone_size: NA
j_call: TRBJ2-2
d_call: NA
cdr3_length: 15
cdr3_aa: CASSVAVSNTGELFF
cdr3_nt: TGTGCCAGCAGCGTAGCGGTCTCGAACACCGGGGAGCTGTTTTTT

v_call: TRBV5-1
clone_size: NA
j_call: TRBJ2-1
d_call: NA
cdr3_length: 14
cdr3_aa: CASSLTRGYNEQFF
cdr3_nt: TGCGCCAGCAGCTTAACTAGGGGGTACAATGAGCAGTTCTTC

v_call: TRBV21-1
clone_size: NA
j_call: TRBJ2-7
d_call: NA
cdr3_length: 16
cdr3_aa: CASSSDRAPTRYEQYF
cdr3_nt: TGTGCCAGCAGCAGCGACAGGGCACCCACCCGCTACGAGCAGTACTTC

v_call: TRBV10-3
clone_size: NA
j_call: TRBJ1-1
d_call: TRBD1
cdr3_length: 16
cdr3_aa: CAISVAAGQGNTEAFF
cdr3_nt: TGTGCCATCAGTGTGGCCGCGGGACAGGGGAACACTGAAGCTTTCTTT

v_call: TRBV18
clone_size: few
j_call: TRBJ2-1
d_call: NA
cdr3_length: 14
cdr3_aa: CASSLDRRDNEQFF
cdr3_nt: TGTGCCAGCTCACTAGACAGAAGGGACAATGAGCAGTTCTTC

v_call: TRBV6-1
clone_size: NA
j_call: TRBJ1-2
d_call: NA
cdr3_length: 12
cdr3_aa: CASRVGGHGYTF
cdr3_nt: TGTGCCAGCAGGGTGGGGGGACATGGCTACACCTTC